The TCR beta chain under discussion was sequenced for a study of blood T cell repertoires in COVID-19. Overall study context: Acute and convalescent COVID-19 specimens originated in the United States, Italy and Spain. The analysed material was cDNA or gDNA that came from T cells, B-cell-depleted T cells, or PBMCs.

This CDR3 contains 13 residues. Germline trimming cut 4 bases from V and 5 bases from J; bases unmatched to any gene: 6. Germline-derived CDR1 and CDR2 are SGHRS and YFSETQ. Per the authors' pipeline: Reference gene primer amplification in the assay estimated nucleated cell counts. Sequencing was performed with immunoSEQ multiplex PCR; in TCRdb, only in-frame clones are kept and a portion is missing. The V and J calls and clone size were taken over from that table, and D and trimming were inferred from the DNA. The table has some 240,000 clones, roughly four fifths seen once. Sequencing used peripheral blood. The rearrangement uses TRBV5-1 and TRBJ2-7; 7 nucleotides match TRBD1. The clonotype comes from a woman aged 80 or over with acute or convalescent COVID-19. Here the CDR3 DNA reads TGCGCCAGCAGCCCCGACAGGGTCCACGAGCAGTACTTC. Its translation: CASSPDRVHEQYF. Variable domain in full (rest from reference TRBV5-1 and TRBJ2-7): KAGVTQTPRYLIKTRGQQVTLSCSPISGHRSVSWYQQTPGQGLQFLFEYFSETQRNKGNFPGRFSGRQFSNSRSEMNVSTLELGDSALYLCASSPDRVHEQYFGPGTRLTVT.